This T cell receptor (beta chain) comes out of a study of T-cell reconstitution after alpha-beta-depleted transplantation in children. Unique molecular identifiers featured in how the TCRbeta library was prepared. In TCRdb, the PCR reads were re-called with MiXCR into one record per CDR3 protein. Seen here are some 300,000 distinct CDR3 sequences, 10% observed once, and the top ten hold roughly 2.5%. CDR3 length: 13 residues. With regard to this clonotype: A read error may produce the germline difference seen at one junction end.

V is TRBV12-3 or TRBV12-4 and J is TRBJ2-7; TRBD1 might be the D (6 bases). Source: PBMCs from the stem cell graft donor, taken from the stem cell graft. The TCR was taken from a human donor who donated a stem cell graft to a child with acute lymphoblastic leukemia. In nucleotides, the CDR3 is TGTGCCGGCAGTTTCAACAGGGCCTACGAGCAGTACTTC. Amino acid sequence: CAGSFNRAYEQYF.